This T cell receptor beta chain came from a study of blood T cell repertoires in COVID-19 (TCRdb year 2020). About the full investigation: The collaborator samples originated in the United States, Italy and Spain and spanned the acute and convalescent phases of COVID-19. Subjects who had been exposed to COVID-19, were actively infected with it, or had recovered from it provided the deeply sampled blood TCRbeta repertoires that made up the dataset. Where available, HLA class I and class II types were obtained from metadata supplied by the sample provider rather than from assay-based typing. Samples were obtained from the ongoing ImmuneRACE study (first 160 participants) and from about 1,300 subjects provided by 6 global collaborators. The material from the prospective study consisted of cDNA or gDNA derived from T cells, B-cell-depleted T cells, or PBMCs. The repertoires were released in a freely available public database intended as a resource for research on the immune response to SARS-CoV-2. Sample metadata almost always included a de-identified subject ID, COVID-19 status, age in years and sex. The research as a whole found: Clinical and demographic metadata were provided uncurated, with the amount varying by source and participant.

One collaborating source in Seattle enrolled patients while the patients were actively infected and followed the patients over time throughout the course of disease. Collaborating institutions collected whole blood in K2EDTA tubes following their own protocols. For TCRbeta analysis, collaborators shipped samples in one of three forms: frozen whole blood, isolated PBMCs, or DNA extracted from either of those sample types. Concerning this clone: It has no known antigen specificity. Base qualities are not recorded, but no much larger clone differs from it by a single base.

The immunoSEQ Assay, a bias-controlled multiplex PCR, was used to amplify TCRbeta CDR3 regions from genomic DNA. The study's own analysis went as follows. Nucleated cell counts per sample were estimated from amplification of reference gene primers within the assay. Sequence reads were collapsed and filtered to measure the absolute abundance of every unique TCRbeta CDR3 rearrangement. For each sample, productive Simpson clonality was calculated as the square root of Simpson's diversity index over productive rearrangements. TCRdb provides this immuneACCESS table in a form limited to in-frame rearrangements. Some clones are lacking; in checked studies, under half of them reflect an unresolved V gene, and why the rest are absent is not known. The D gene and trimming were derived from the DNA, and the V and J assignments and clone size from that table. The sample yields a few hundred thousand clones; around 90% were counted once. Together, the top ten hold 0.8% to 1% of the sample.

Sequenced sample: peripheral blood. The receptor was derived from a man aged 18 to 29 with COVID-19, enrolled during active disease.

The nucleotide sequence is given as TGTGCCAGTAGTGGACTAGCGGGAGTAAGTGATACGCAGTATTTT. The resulting protein is CASSGLAGVSDTQYF. The sequence joins TRBV19 to TRBJ2-3; 13 central nucleotides agree with TRBD2. V is cut back by 5 bases and J by 6 bases, with 5 bases in the junction unmatched. From the cysteine through the phenylalanine, the CDR3 covers 15 amino acids. Just CDR3 DNA is preserved here, 45 bases in frame from base 1. The germline V gene encodes CDR1 LNHDA and CDR2 SQIVND (reference sequence).